This is a list of T cell receptor beta chains from one sample in a study of post-analysis software for immune sequencing data. TCRdb reprocessed the PCR reads via MiXCR and lists one record per CDR3 protein. This sample has about 820,000 distinct CDR3 sequences, with about 57% found just once. Source material: blood. The receptors derive from a girl aged 5-17 years with multiple sclerosis. CDR3s include the opening cysteine and the closing phenylalanine or tryptophan. A D gene is named only where the DNA matches it firmly. Clone size is stated in some rows and not others, as once, few, many or a class when expanded.

V gene: TRBV7-9
clone size: NA
D gene: TRBD1
J gene: TRBJ2-7
CDR3 protein: CASSSYHRGPYEQYF
CDR3 DNA: TGTGCCAGCAGCTCCTATCACAGGGGACCCTACGAGCAGTACTTC

V gene: TRBV5-6
clone size: NA
D gene: NA
J gene: TRBJ2-5
CDR3 protein: CASSLSTQNLRETQYF
CDR3 DNA: TGTGCCAGCAGCTTGAGTACGCAGAACTTACGTGAGACCCAGTACTTC

V gene: TRBV29-1
clone size: NA
D gene: TRBD1
J gene: TRBJ1-2
CDR3 protein: CSVLTGTGGGYTF
CDR3 DNA: TGCAGCGTTCTTACCGGGACAGGGGGCGGCTACACCTTC

V gene: TRBV5-1
clone size: NA
D gene: TRBD1
J gene: TRBJ2-7
CDR3 protein: CASSSTGTGNYEQYF
CDR3 DNA: TGCGCCAGCAGCTCGACCGGGACAGGGAATTACGAGCAGTACTTC

V gene: TRBV20-1
clone size: NA
D gene: NA
J gene: TRBJ1-2
CDR3 protein: CSSLALRGYTF
CDR3 DNA: TGCAGTTCGTTAGCCCTTAGGGGCTACACCTTC

V gene: TRBV5-5
clone size: few
D gene: NA
J gene: TRBJ2-7
CDR3 protein: CASSLEFTNYEQYF
CDR3 DNA: TGTGCCAGCAGCTTGGAATTCACAAACTACGAGCAGTACTTC

V gene: TRBV5-1
clone size: NA
D gene: NA
J gene: TRBJ2-5
CDR3 protein: CASSLLGAAQETQYF
CDR3 DNA: TGCGCCAGCAGCTTGTTGGGGGCGGCTCAAGAGACCCAGTACTTC

V gene: TRBV3-1
clone size: NA
D gene: NA
J gene: TRBJ2-5
CDR3 protein: CASSQPGGSTMETQYF
CDR3 DNA: TGTGCCAGCAGCCAGCCTGGGGGTTCGACTATGGAGACCCAGTACTTC

V gene: TRBV20-1
clone size: NA
D gene: NA
J gene: TRBJ2-7
CDR3 protein: CSARDEGGTGSYEQYF
CDR3 DNA: TGCAGTGCTAGGGATGAAGGCGGGACCGGCTCCTACGAGCAGTACTTC

V gene: TRBV29-1
clone size: NA
D gene: TRBD1
J gene: TRBJ2-7
CDR3 protein: CSGVRQGVISYEQYF
CDR3 DNA: TGCAGCGGGGTGCGGCAGGGGGTTATCTCCTACGAGCAGTACTTC

V gene: TRBV29-1
clone size: NA
D gene: NA
J gene: TRBJ2-3
CDR3 protein: CSIGQAGTDTQYF
CDR3 DNA: TGCAGCATCGGACAGGCGGGGACAGATACGCAGTATTTT

V gene: TRBV12-3/TRBV12-4
clone size: NA
D gene: NA
J gene: TRBJ2-1
CDR3 protein: CASSSLGGATPGDEQFF
CDR3 DNA: TGTGCCAGCAGTTCCTTGGGGGGGGCTACTCCGGGGGATGAGCAGTTCTTC

V gene: TRBV28
clone size: NA
D gene: NA
J gene: TRBJ1-2
CDR3 protein: CASSADGPNYGYTF
CDR3 DNA: TGTGCCAGCAGTGCGGACGGGCCCAACTATGGCTACACCTTC

V gene: TRBV20-1
clone size: NA
D gene: TRBD1
J gene: TRBJ1-2
CDR3 protein: CSARLKGARYGYTF
CDR3 DNA: TGCAGTGCTAGGCTAAAGGGGGCGCGCTATGGCTACACCTTC

V gene: TRBV7-9
clone size: NA
D gene: NA
J gene: TRBJ2-7
CDR3 protein: CASSLAGRFSEQYF
CDR3 DNA: TGTGCCAGCAGCTTAGCGGGAAGGTTCTCCGAGCAGTACTTC

V gene: TRBV29-1
clone size: once
D gene: NA
J gene: TRBJ1-6
CDR3 protein: CSVSEPNSPLHF
CDR3 DNA: TGCAGCGTTTCAGAACCAAATTCACCCCTCCACTTT

V gene: TRBV5-1
clone size: NA
D gene: TRBD1
J gene: TRBJ1-6
CDR3 protein: CASSLEMGTGIQSPLHF
CDR3 DNA: TGCGCCAGCAGCTTGGAAATGGGGACAGGCATACAATCACCCCTCCACTTT

V gene: TRBV12-3/TRBV12-4
clone size: few
D gene: NA
J gene: TRBJ2-4
CDR3 protein: CASSSQGGKNIQYF
CDR3 DNA: TGTGCCAGCAGTTCCCAGGGAGGCAAAAACATTCAGTACTTC

V gene: TRBV7-8
clone size: NA
D gene: TRBD1
J gene: TRBJ2-4
CDR3 protein: CASSLGPAQGAQYF
CDR3 DNA: TGTGCCAGCAGCCTCGGACCCGCGCAGGGGGCTCAGTACTTC

V gene: TRBV12-3/TRBV12-4
clone size: NA
D gene: NA
J gene: TRBJ1-1
CDR3 protein: CATRVRSGTEAFF
CDR3 DNA: TGTGCCACAAGAGTGAGATCGGGAACTGAAGCTTTCTTT

V gene: TRBV29-1
clone size: NA
D gene: NA
J gene: TRBJ2-5
CDR3 protein: CSVVNRVIETQYF
CDR3 DNA: TGCAGCGTTGTCAACAGGGTTATCGAGACCCAGTACTTC

V gene: TRBV7-8
clone size: NA
D gene: NA
J gene: TRBJ1-4
CDR3 protein: CASSSMSGEKLFF
CDR3 DNA: TGTGCCAGCAGCTCGATGTCGGGGGAAAAACTGTTTTTT

V gene: TRBV6-5
clone size: few
D gene: TRBD1
J gene: TRBJ2-6
CDR3 protein: CASSSDRGANVLTF
CDR3 DNA: TGTGCCAGCAGTTCGGACAGGGGGGCCAACGTCCTGACTTTC

V gene: TRBV29-1
clone size: NA
D gene: NA
J gene: TRBJ1-2
CDR3 protein: CSVEGSYGYTF
CDR3 DNA: TGCAGCGTTGAGGGGTCCTATGGCTACACCTTC

V gene: TRBV12-3/TRBV12-4
clone size: few
D gene: NA
J gene: TRBJ1-4
CDR3 protein: CASSRSFGATNEKLFF
CDR3 DNA: TGTGCCAGCAGCCGTAGCTTCGGAGCAACTAATGAAAAACTGTTTTTT

V gene: TRBV27
clone size: NA
D gene: TRBD1
J gene: TRBJ1-2
CDR3 protein: CASSDQPGTGVYTF
CDR3 DNA: TGTGCCAGCAGTGATCAGCCCGGGACAGGGGTCTACACCTTC

V gene: TRBV29-1
clone size: NA
D gene: NA
J gene: TRBJ2-3
CDR3 protein: CSVTSAARGAGSDTQYF
CDR3 DNA: TGCAGCGTCACCTCAGCCGCTCGGGGGGCGGGTTCAGATACGCAGTATTTT

V gene: TRBV20-1
clone size: NA
D gene: NA
J gene: TRBJ2-1
CDR3 protein: CSARGTLVGRTYNEQFF
CDR3 DNA: TGCAGTGCTAGGGGGACCCTGGTGGGGAGAACATACAATGAGCAGTTCTTC

V gene: TRBV7-2
clone size: few
D gene: NA
J gene: TRBJ2-5
CDR3 protein: CASRPRAELGAQYF
CDR3 DNA: TGTGCCAGCAGGCCCCGGGCTGAATTGGGGGCCCAGTACTTC

V gene: TRBV12-3/TRBV12-4
clone size: NA
D gene: NA
J gene: TRBJ2-5
CDR3 protein: CASSQEVTQYF
CDR3 DNA: TGTGCCAGCAGCCAAGAGGTGACCCAGTACTTC

V gene: TRBV20-1
clone size: NA
D gene: NA
J gene: TRBJ1-2
CDR3 protein: CSTRRGDGYTF
CDR3 DNA: TGCAGTACGAGAAGGGGGGATGGCTACACCTTC

V gene: TRBV2
clone size: few
D gene: TRBD1
J gene: TRBJ1-5
CDR3 protein: CASSMTGPYSNQPQHF
CDR3 DNA: TGTGCCAGCAGCATGACAGGGCCCTATAGCAATCAGCCCCAGCATTTT

V gene: TRBV6-6
clone size: NA
D gene: NA
J gene: TRBJ1-1
CDR3 protein: CASSYSTGRMNTEAFF
CDR3 DNA: TGTGCCAGCAGTTACTCGACGGGACGGATGAACACTGAAGCTTTCTTT

V gene: TRBV29-1
clone size: many
D gene: NA
J gene: TRBJ1-2
CDR3 protein: CSVDVQSYGYTF
CDR3 DNA: TGCAGCGTTGACGTACAGTCCTATGGCTACACCTTC

V gene: TRBV28
clone size: NA
D gene: NA
J gene: TRBJ2-7
CDR3 protein: CASSLDGLSYEQYF
CDR3 DNA: TGTGCCAGCAGCCTGGACGGACTTTCCTACGAGCAGTACTTC

V gene: TRBV3-1
clone size: NA
D gene: NA
J gene: TRBJ2-1
CDR3 protein: CVSSHLSPPSPDEQFF
CDR3 DNA: TGTGTCAGCAGCCATTTGTCTCCACCTTCACCCGATGAGCAGTTCTTC

V gene: TRBV12-3/TRBV12-4
clone size: once
D gene: NA
J gene: TRBJ1-4
CDR3 protein: CASSPQEGTGEKLFF
CDR3 DNA: TGTGCCAGCAGCCCGCAGGAGGGGACGGGTGAAAAACTGTTTTTT

V gene: TRBV4-1
clone size: NA
D gene: NA
J gene: TRBJ2-5
CDR3 protein: CASSVRLGETQYF
CDR3 DNA: TGCGCCAGCAGCGTCCGACTCGGGGAGACCCAGTACTTC

V gene: TRBV7-3
clone size: NA
D gene: NA
J gene: TRBJ2-3
CDR3 protein: CASNKTGGGRDTQYF
CDR3 DNA: TGTGCCAGCAACAAAACTGGAGGGGGAAGAGATACGCAGTATTTT

V gene: TRBV24-1
clone size: NA
D gene: NA
J gene: TRBJ2-3
CDR3 protein: CATSPGRAEPQDTQYF
CDR3 DNA: TGTGCCACCAGCCCGGGGAGAGCGGAACCCCAGGATACGCAGTATTTT

V gene: TRBV29-1
clone size: many
D gene: NA
J gene: TRBJ2-7
CDR3 protein: CSVDGGPDYEQYF
CDR3 DNA: TGCAGCGTCGATGGGGGCCCTGACTACGAGCAGTACTTC

V gene: TRBV9
clone size: NA
D gene: NA
J gene: TRBJ2-3
CDR3 protein: CASSVGSTDTQYF
CDR3 DNA: TGCGCCAGCTCGGTTGGGAGTACAGATACGCAGTATTTT

V gene: TRBV7-2
clone size: NA
D gene: NA
J gene: TRBJ2-7
CDR3 protein: CASSLAPAGFRTYEQYF
CDR3 DNA: TGTGCCAGCAGCTTAGCGCCGGCAGGCTTCAGAACCTACGAGCAGTACTTC

V gene: TRBV5-5
clone size: NA
D gene: TRBD2
J gene: TRBJ2-7
CDR3 protein: CASSSPGGSTPYEQYF
CDR3 DNA: TGTGCCAGCAGCTCCCCTGGCGGGAGTACCCCCTACGAGCAGTACTTC

V gene: TRBV20-1
clone size: NA
D gene: NA
J gene: TRBJ2-7
CDR3 protein: CSARDPVSHEQYF
CDR3 DNA: TGCAGTGCTAGAGATCCCGTATCCCACGAGCAGTACTTC

V gene: TRBV7-2
clone size: NA
D gene: NA
J gene: TRBJ2-5
CDR3 protein: CASSKGRQETQYF
CDR3 DNA: TGTGCCAGCAGCAAGGGACGCCAAGAGACCCAGTACTTC

V gene: TRBV29-1
clone size: NA
D gene: NA
J gene: TRBJ2-1
CDR3 protein: CSAGHQISSYNEQFF
CDR3 DNA: TGCAGCGCCGGACACCAGATAAGCTCCTACAATGAGCAGTTCTTC

V gene: TRBV12-3/TRBV12-4
clone size: few
D gene: TRBD2
J gene: TRBJ2-7
CDR3 protein: CASSLRLAEPYEQYF
CDR3 DNA: TGTGCCAGCAGTTTGAGGCTAGCGGAACCCTACGAGCAGTACTTC

V gene: TRBV2
clone size: NA
D gene: NA
J gene: TRBJ2-6
CDR3 protein: CASSPRHLSGVNVLTF
CDR3 DNA: TGTGCCAGCAGCCCCAGACACCTCTCTGGGGTCAACGTCCTGACTTTC

V gene: TRBV5-6
clone size: once
D gene: NA
J gene: TRBJ1-2
CDR3 protein: CASSFQVSNHGYTF
CDR3 DNA: TGTGCCAGCAGCTTCCAGGTCTCTAACCATGGCTACACCTTC

V gene: TRBV13
clone size: NA
D gene: NA
J gene: TRBJ2-5
CDR3 protein: CASSLGGPAGETQYF
CDR3 DNA: TGTGCCAGCAGCTTAGGAGGGCCGGCTGGAGAGACCCAGTACTTC

V gene: TRBV20-1
clone size: NA
D gene: NA
J gene: TRBJ1-5
CDR3 protein: CSARDGSNQETQHF
CDR3 DNA: TGCAGTGCTAGAGATGGCAGCAACCAAGAGACCCAGCATTTT

V gene: TRBV25-1
clone size: NA
D gene: NA
J gene: TRBJ2-1
CDR3 protein: CASSELWQDNEQFF
CDR3 DNA: TGTGCCAGCAGTGAACTATGGCAGGATAATGAGCAGTTCTTC

V gene: TRBV18
clone size: once
D gene: NA
J gene: TRBJ2-1
CDR3 protein: CASSQNEGGNEQFF
CDR3 DNA: TGTGCCAGCTCACAAAACGAGGGAGGCAATGAGCAGTTCTTC

V gene: TRBV7-9
clone size: few
D gene: NA
J gene: TRBJ2-7
CDR3 protein: CASSPGTLGGLIAYEQYF
CDR3 DNA: TGTGCCAGCAGCCCCGGTACCTTGGGAGGCCTAATAGCCTACGAGCAGTACTTC

V gene: TRBV7-9
clone size: NA
D gene: NA
J gene: TRBJ2-7
CDR3 protein: CASSLAQSIYEQYF
CDR3 DNA: TGTGCCAGCAGCTTAGCCCAATCTATCTACGAGCAGTACTTC

V gene: TRBV6-4
clone size: NA
D gene: TRBD2
J gene: TRBJ2-3
CDR3 protein: CASSDSSFELAGESSTDTQYF
CDR3 DNA: TGTGCCAGCAGTGACTCGTCGTTCGAACTAGCGGGAGAGTCTAGCACAGATACGCAGTATTTT

V gene: TRBV5-1
clone size: few
D gene: TRBD2
J gene: TRBJ2-5
CDR3 protein: CASSIRTSGAQETQYF
CDR3 DNA: TGCGCCAGCAGCATCCGGACTAGCGGGGCACAAGAGACCCAGTACTTC

V gene: TRBV20-1
clone size: NA
D gene: TRBD2
J gene: TRBJ2-5
CDR3 protein: CSAEAVGLAGEQETQYF
CDR3 DNA: TGCAGTGCCGAGGCCGTCGGACTAGCGGGGGAGCAAGAGACCCAGTACTTC

V gene: TRBV6-5
clone size: NA
D gene: NA
J gene: TRBJ2-7
CDR3 protein: CASAPVGHPTYEQYF
CDR3 DNA: TGTGCCAGCGCCCCCGTTGGGCACCCAACCTACGAGCAGTACTTC